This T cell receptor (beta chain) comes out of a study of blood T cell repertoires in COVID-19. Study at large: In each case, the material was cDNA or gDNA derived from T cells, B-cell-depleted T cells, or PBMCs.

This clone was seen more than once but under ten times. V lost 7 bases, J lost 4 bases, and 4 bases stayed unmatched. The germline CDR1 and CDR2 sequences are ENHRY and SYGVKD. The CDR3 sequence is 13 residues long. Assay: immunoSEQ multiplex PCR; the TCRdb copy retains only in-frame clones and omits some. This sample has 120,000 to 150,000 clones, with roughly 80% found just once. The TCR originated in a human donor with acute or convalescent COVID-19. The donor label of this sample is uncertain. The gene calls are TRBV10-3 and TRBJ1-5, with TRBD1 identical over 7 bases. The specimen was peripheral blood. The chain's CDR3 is CAITADRNQPQHF. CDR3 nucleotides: TGTGCCATCACCGCGGACAGGAATCAGCCCCAGCATTTT.